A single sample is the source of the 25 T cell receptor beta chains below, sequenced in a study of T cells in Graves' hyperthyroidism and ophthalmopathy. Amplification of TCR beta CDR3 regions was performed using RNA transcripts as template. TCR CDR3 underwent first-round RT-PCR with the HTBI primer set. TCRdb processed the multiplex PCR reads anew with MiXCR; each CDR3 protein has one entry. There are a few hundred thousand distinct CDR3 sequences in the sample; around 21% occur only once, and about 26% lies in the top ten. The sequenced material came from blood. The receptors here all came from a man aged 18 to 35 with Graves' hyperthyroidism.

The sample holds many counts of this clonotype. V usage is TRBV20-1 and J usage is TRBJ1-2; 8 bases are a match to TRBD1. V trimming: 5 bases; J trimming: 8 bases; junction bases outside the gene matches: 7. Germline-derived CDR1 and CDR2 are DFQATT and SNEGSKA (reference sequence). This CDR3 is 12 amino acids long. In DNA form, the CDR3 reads TGCAGTGCTTATACAGGGGGAGGCGGCTACACCTTC. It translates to CSAYTGGGGYTF.

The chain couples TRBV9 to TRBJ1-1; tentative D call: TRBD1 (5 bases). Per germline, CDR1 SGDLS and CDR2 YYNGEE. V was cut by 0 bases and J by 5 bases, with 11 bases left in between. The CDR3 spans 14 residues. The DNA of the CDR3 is TGTGCCAGCAGCGTAGCTGAGGGGAGGACTGAAGCTTTCTTT. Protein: CASSVAEGRTEAFF. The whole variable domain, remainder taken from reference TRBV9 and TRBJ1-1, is DSGVTQTPKHLITATGQRVTLRCSPRSGDLSVYWYQQSLDQGLQFLIQYYNGEERAKGNILERFSAQQFPDLHSELNLSSLELGDSALYFCASSVAEGRTEAFFGQGTRLTVV.

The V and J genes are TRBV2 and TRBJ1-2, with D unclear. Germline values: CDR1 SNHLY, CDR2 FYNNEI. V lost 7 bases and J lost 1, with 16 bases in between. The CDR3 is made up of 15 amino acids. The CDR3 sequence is CASTKGRTNNYGYTF. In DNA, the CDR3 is TGTGCCAGCACCAAAGGCCGTACTAATAACTATGGCTACACCTTC.

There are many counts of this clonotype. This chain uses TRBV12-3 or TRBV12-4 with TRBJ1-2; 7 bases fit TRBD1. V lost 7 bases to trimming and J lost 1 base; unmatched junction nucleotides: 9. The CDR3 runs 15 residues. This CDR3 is CASTAGTDLNYGYTF. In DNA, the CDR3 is TGTGCCAGCACCGCTGGGACAGACCTTAACTATGGCTACACCTTC.

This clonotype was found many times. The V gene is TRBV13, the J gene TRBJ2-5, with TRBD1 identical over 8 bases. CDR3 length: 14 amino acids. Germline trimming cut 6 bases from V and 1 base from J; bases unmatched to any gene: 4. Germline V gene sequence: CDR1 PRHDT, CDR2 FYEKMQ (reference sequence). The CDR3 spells CASSKTGGQETQYF. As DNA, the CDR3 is TGTGCCAGCAGTAAAACAGGGGGCCAAGAGACCCAGTACTTC. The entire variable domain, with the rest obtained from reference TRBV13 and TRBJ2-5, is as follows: AAGVIQSPRHLIKEKRETATLKCYPIPRHDTVYWYQQGPGQDPQFLISFYEKMQSDKGSIPDRFSAQQFSDYHSELNMSSLELGDSALYFCASSKTGGQETQYFGPGTRLLVL.

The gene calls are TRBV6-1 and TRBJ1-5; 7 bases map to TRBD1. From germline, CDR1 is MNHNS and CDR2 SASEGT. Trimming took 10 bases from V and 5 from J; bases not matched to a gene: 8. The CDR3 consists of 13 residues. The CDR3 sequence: CATIDRVDQPQHF. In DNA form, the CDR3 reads TGTGCCACCATCGACAGGGTTGATCAGCCCCAGCATTTT.

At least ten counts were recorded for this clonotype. For the CDR3, the DNA is TGTGCCAGCACTAGGAGGACAGGGCCGGGTATGTCTGAAGCTTTCTTT. Protein sequence: CASTRRTGPGMSEAFF. V is TRBV6-5 and J is TRBJ1-1, with 8 positions matching TRBD1. The CDR3 runs to 16 residues. Unmatched junction bases numbered 16, after V lost 7 bases and J lost 6 bases. Germline CDR1 MNHEY, CDR2 SVGAGI.

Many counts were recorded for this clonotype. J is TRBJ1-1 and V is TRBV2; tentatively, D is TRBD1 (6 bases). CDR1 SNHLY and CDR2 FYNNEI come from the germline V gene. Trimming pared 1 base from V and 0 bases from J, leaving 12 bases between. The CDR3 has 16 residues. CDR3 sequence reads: CASSEVQGQLNTEAFF. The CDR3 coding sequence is TGTGCCAGCAGTGAAGTACAGGGTCAGTTGAACACTGAAGCTTTCTTT.

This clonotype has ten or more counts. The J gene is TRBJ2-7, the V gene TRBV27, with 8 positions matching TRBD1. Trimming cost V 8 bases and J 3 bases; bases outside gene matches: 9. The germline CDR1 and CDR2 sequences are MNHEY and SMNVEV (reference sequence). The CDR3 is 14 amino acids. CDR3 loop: CASSDGTGLYEQYF. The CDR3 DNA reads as TGTGCCAGCTCGGACGGGACAGGCCTCTACGAGCAGTACTTC.

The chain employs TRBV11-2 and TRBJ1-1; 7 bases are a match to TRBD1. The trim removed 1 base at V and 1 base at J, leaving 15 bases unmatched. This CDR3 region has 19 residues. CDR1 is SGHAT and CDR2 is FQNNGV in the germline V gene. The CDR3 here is CASSLGRLRGHVGNTEAFF. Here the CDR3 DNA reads TGTGCCAGCAGCTTAGGCCGTTTAAGGGGGCACGTGGGGAACACTGAAGCTTTCTTT. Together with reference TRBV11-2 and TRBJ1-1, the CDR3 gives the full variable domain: EAGVAQSPRYKIIEKRQSVAFWCNPISGHATLYWYQQILGQGPKLLIQFQNNGVVDDSQLPKDRFSAERLKGVDSTLKIQPAKLEDSAVYLCASSLGRLRGHVGNTEAFFGQGTRLTVV.

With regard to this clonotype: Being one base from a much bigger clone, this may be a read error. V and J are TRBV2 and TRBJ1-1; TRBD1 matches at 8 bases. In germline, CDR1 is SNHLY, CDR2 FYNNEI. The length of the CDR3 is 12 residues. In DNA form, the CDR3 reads TGTGCCAGTGACAGGGGTAACACTGACGCTTTCTTT. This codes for CASDRGNTDAFF.

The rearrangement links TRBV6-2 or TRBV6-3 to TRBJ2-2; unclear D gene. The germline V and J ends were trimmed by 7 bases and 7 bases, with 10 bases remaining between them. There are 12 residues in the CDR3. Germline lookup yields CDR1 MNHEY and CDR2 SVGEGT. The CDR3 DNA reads TGTGCCAGCACTACCAACCTCGGGGAGCTGTTTTTT. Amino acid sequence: CASTTNLGELFF.

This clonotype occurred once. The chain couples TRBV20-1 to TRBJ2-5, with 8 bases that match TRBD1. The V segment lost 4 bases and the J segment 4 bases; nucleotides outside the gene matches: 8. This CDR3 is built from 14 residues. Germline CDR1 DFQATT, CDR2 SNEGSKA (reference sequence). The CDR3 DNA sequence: TGCAGTGCTACCGACCCAGACAGGGGAGAGACCCAGTACTTC. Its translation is CSATDPDRGETQYF.

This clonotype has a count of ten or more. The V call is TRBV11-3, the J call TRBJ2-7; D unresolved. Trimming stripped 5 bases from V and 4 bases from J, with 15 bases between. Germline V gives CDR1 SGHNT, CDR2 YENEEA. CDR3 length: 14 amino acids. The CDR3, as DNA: TGTGCCAGCAGCCCGTTTGGAAAGTGGTACGAGCAGTACTTC. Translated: CASSPFGKWYEQYF. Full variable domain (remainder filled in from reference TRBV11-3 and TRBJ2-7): EAGVVQSPRYKIIEKKQPVAFWCNPISGHNTLYWYLQNLGQGPELLIRYENEEAVDDSQLPKDRFSAERLKGVDSTLKIQPAELGDSAVYLCASSPFGKWYEQYFGPGTRLTVT.

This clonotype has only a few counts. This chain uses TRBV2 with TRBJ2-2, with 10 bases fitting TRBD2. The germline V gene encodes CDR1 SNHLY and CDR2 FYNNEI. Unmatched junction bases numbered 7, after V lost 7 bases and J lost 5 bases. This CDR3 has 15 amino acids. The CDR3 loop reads CASKRSSGGTGELFF. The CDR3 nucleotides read TGTGCCAGCAAGCGATCTAGCGGGGGTACCGGGGAGCTGTTTTTT.

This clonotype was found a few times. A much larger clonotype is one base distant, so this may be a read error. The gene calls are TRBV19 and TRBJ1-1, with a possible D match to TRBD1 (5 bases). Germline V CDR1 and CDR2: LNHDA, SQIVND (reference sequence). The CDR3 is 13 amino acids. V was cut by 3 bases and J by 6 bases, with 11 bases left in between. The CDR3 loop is CASSIGGRAEAFF. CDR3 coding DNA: TGTGCCAGTAGTATTGGGGGGAGGGCTGAAGCTTTCTTT.

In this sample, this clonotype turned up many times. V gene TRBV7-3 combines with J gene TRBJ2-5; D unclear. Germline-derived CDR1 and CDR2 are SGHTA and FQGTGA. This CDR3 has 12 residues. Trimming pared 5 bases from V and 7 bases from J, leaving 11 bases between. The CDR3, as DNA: TGTGCCAGCAGCCCTATTGAAGGGACCCAGTACTTC. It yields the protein CASSPIEGTQYF.

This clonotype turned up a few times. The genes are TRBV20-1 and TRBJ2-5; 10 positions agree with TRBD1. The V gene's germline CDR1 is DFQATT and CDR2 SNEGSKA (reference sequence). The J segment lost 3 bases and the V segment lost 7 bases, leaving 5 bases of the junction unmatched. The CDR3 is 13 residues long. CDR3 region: CSGPTGGKETQYF. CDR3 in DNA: TGCAGTGGCCCGACAGGGGGCAAAGAGACCCAGTACTTC.

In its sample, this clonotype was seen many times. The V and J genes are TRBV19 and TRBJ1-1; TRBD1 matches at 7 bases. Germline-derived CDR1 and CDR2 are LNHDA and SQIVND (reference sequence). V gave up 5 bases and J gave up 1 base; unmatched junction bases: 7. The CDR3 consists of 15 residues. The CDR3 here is CASSGTGEANTEAFF. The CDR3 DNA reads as TGTGCCAGTAGTGGTACAGGGGAAGCGAACACTGAAGCTTTCTTT. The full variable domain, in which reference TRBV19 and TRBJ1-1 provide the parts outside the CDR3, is DGGITQSPKYLFRKEGQNVTLSCEQNLNHDAMYWYRQDPGQGLRLIYYSQIVNDFQKGDIAEGYSVSREKKESFPLTVTSAQKNPTAFYLCASSGTGEANTEAFFGQGTRLTVV.

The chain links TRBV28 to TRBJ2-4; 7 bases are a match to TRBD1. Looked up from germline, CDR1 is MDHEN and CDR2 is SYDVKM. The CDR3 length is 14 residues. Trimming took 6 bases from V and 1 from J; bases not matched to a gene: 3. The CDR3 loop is CASRPTGAKNIQYF. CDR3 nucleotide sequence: TGTGCCAGCAGGCCGACAGGGGCCAAAAACATTCAGTACTTC.

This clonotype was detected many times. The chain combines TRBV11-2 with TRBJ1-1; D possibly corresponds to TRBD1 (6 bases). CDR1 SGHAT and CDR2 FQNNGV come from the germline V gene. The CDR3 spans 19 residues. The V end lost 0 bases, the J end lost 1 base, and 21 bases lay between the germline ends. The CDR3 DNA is TGTGCCAGCAGCTTAGATGCGGTAGACAAGGGGGTTCCGAACACTGAAGCTTTCTTT. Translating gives CASSLDAVDKGVPNTEAFF.

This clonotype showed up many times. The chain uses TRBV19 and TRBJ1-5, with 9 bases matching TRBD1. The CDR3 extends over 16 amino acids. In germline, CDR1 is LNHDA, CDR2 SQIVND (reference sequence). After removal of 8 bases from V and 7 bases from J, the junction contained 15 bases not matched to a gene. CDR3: CASRDPGQGTGQPQHF. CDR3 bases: TGTGCCAGTCGAGATCCGGGACAGGGAACCGGACAGCCCCAGCATTTT.

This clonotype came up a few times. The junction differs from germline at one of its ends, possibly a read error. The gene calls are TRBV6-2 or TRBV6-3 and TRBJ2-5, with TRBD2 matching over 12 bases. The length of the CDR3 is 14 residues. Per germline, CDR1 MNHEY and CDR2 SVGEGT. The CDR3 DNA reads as TGTGCCAGCAGCGGACTAGCGGGACAAGAGACCAAGTACTTC. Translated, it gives CASSGLAGQETKYF.

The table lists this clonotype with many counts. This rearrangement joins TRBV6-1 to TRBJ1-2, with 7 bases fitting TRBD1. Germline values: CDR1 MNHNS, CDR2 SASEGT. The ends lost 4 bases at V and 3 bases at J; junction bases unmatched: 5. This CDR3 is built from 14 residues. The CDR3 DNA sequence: TGTGCCAGCAGTGCGACAGGGCTTGACTATGGCTACACCTTC. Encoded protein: CASSATGLDYGYTF.

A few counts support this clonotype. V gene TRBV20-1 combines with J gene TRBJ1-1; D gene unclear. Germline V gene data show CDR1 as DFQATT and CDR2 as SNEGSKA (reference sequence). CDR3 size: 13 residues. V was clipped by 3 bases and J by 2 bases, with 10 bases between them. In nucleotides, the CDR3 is TGCAGTGCTAGGCGGGCGGATAACACTGAAGCTTTCTTT. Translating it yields CSARRADNTEAFF.